What follows is one TCR beta chain and its context. Germline trimming cut 5 bases from V and 6 bases from J; bases unmatched to any gene: 4. The V gene's germline CDR1 is SGHKS and CDR2 YYEKEE (reference sequence). This CDR3 is built from 13 residues. This sample stems from a study of OX40 agonist ivuxolimab in advanced cancers. About the research overall: Ivuxolimab is a fully human IgG2 antibody that activates OX40 (CD134).

TCRdb's copy holds only in-frame clones and misses some; the assay was immunoSEQ multiplex PCR. The data hold more than 85,000 clones, with 91% observed a single time. The genes are TRBV5-5 and TRBJ1-4; 7 bases align to TRBD1. The input for sequencing was CD4+ or CD8+ T cells sorted from blood, taken in a trial of the OX40 agonist ivuxolimab. This receptor was identified in an adult with an advanced solid tumor such as melanoma, head and neck, liver or kidney cancer. For the CDR3, the DNA is TGTGCCAGCAGGACCGGGACAGATGAAAAACTGTTTTTT. Translation gives CASRTGTDEKLFF.